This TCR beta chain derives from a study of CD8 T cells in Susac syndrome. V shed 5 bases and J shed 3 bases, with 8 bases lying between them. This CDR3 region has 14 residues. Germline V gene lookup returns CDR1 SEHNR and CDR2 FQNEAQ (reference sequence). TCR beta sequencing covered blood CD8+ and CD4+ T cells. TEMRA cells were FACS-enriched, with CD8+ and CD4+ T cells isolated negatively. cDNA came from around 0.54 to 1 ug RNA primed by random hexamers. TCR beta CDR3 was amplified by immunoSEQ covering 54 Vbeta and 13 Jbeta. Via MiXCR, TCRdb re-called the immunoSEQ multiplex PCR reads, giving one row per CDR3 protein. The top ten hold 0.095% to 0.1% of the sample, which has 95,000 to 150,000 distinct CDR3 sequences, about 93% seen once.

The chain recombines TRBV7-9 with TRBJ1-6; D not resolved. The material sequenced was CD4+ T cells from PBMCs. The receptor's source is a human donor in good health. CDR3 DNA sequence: TGTGCCAGCAGCGACGGCTTCTATAATTCACCCCTCCACTTT. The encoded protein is CASSDGFYNSPLHF.